What follows are 20 T cell receptor beta chains derived from one specimen sequenced in a study of T cells after yellow fever vaccination. In TCRdb, the 5' RACE reads were re-called with MiXCR into one record per CDR3 protein. This table has 100,000 to 150,000 distinct CDR3 sequences, around 7.4% appearing once. The specimen was CD4+ T cells sorted from PBMCs, collected around 10 days after the first yellow fever vaccination. The receptors here all came from a man aged 18 to 35 who received the YFV17D yellow fever vaccine.

For this clonotype: A much larger clone differs from this one at a single base, so this may be a read error. CDR3 region: CVSSLPRAGFDNEQFF. CDR3 DNA sequence: TGCGTCAGCAGCTTGCCGCGAGCGGGGTTCGACAATGAGCAGTTCTTC. The genes are TRBV5-1 and TRBJ2-1, with TRBD2 matching over 7 bases. Germline lookup yields CDR1 SGHRS and CDR2 YFSETQ. CDR3 size: 16 residues. The full variable domain, in which reference TRBV5-1 and TRBJ2-1 provide the parts outside the CDR3, is KAGVTQTPRYLIKTRGQQVTLSCSPISGHRSVSWYQQTPGQGLQFLFEYFSETQRNKGNFPGRFSGRQFSNSRSEMNVSTLELGDSALYLCVSSLPRAGFDNEQFFGPGTRLTVL.

This clonotype has ten or more counts. The chain has TRBV28 and TRBJ2-5, with D possibly matching TRBD1 (6 bases). Trimming removed 5 bases from V and 7 bases from J, with 17 bases in between. The CDR3 contains 14 residues. CDR1 MDHEN and CDR2 SYDVKM come from the germline V gene. CDR3 residues: CASSATGTSGTQYF. Here the CDR3 DNA reads TGTGCCAGCAGTGCAACAGGGACCTCGGGGACCCAGTACTTC.

There are many counts of this clonotype. The chain has TRBV2 and TRBJ2-1; TRBD2 might be the D (5 bases). V was trimmed by 2 bases and J by 7 bases, leaving 6 bases between them. CDR3 length: 12 amino acids. CDR1 SNHLY and CDR2 FYNNEI come from the germline V gene. In DNA form, the CDR3 reads TGTGCCAGCAGTGAATCGGGGAATGAGCAGTTCTTC. Translated, it gives CASSESGNEQFF. Complete variable domain (other parts from reference TRBV2 and TRBJ2-1): EPEVTQTPSHQVTQMGQEVILRCVPISNHLYFYWYRQILGQKVEFLVSFYNNEISEKSEIFDDQFSVERPDGSNFTLKIRSTKLEDSAMYFCASSESGNEQFFGPGTRLTVL.

There are many counts of this clonotype. The rearrangement uses TRBV29-1 and TRBJ1-1; weak D call: TRBD1 (6 bases). Trimming shortened V by 6 bases and J by 1 base, and 27 bases separated the two germline ends. The CDR3 covers 18 residues. Germline V lookup: CDR1 SQVTM, CDR2 ANQGSEA. Here the CDR3 DNA reads TGCAGCGTGAAACGGAATAAGGGGGGCAGGGCTGAGAACACTGAAGCTTTCTTT. Its protein is CSVKRNKGGRAENTEAFF.

This clonotype was recorded at least ten times. The rearrangement uses TRBV12-3 or TRBV12-4 and TRBJ2-5, with a tentative D call TRBD1 (5 bases). The CDR3 has 15 residues. Trimming shortened V by 6 bases and J by 5 bases, and 19 bases separated the two germline ends. The CDR3 DNA is TGTGCCAGCAGCTTTACTCAGGGAAAATTCGAGACCCAGTACTTC. Amino acid sequence: CASSFTQGKFETQYF.

This rearrangement joins TRBV19 to TRBJ2-3; 13 bases agree with TRBD2. Looked up from germline, CDR1 is LNHDA and CDR2 is SQIVND (reference sequence). CDR3 size: 20 residues. With V trimmed by 5 bases and J by 0 bases, 14 bases remained unmatched. DNA for the CDR3: TGTGCCAGTAGTCGTAGCCCCCCCGGGGGACTAGCGGGAAGCACAGATACGCAGTATTTT. This codes for CASSRSPPGGLAGSTDTQYF.

This clonotype has a count of ten or more. The chain carries TRBV10-3 and TRBJ2-5, with 7 bases lining up with TRBD1. V gave up 6 bases and J gave up 0 bases; unmatched junction bases: 1. The CDR3 covers 13 residues. Germline V gene lookup returns CDR1 ENHRY and CDR2 SYGVKD. CDR3 loop: CAISGTDQETQYF. CDR3 coding DNA: TGTGCCATCAGCGGGACAGACCAAGAGACCCAGTACTTC.

This clonotype was found many times. The J gene is TRBJ2-2, the V gene TRBV7-8; 7 bases fit TRBD2. The trim removed 0 bases at V and 7 bases at J, leaving 2 bases unmatched. The germline V gene encodes CDR1 SGHVS and CDR2 FQNEAQ. CDR3 length: 14 amino acids. CDR3 sequence reads: CASSLAGGVGELFF. DNA for the CDR3: TGTGCCAGCAGCTTAGCGGGGGGGGTCGGGGAGCTGTTTTTT. Complete variable domain (other parts from reference TRBV7-8 and TRBJ2-2): GAGVSQSPRYKVAKRGQDVALRCDPISGHVSLFWYQQALGQGPEFLTYFQNEAQLDKSGLPSDRFFAERPEGSVSTLKIQRTQQEDSAVYLCASSLAGGVGELFFGEGSRLTVL.

This clonotype has only a few counts. The chain recombines TRBV10-1 with TRBJ2-3; D perhaps matches TRBD2 (5 bases). CDR3 size: 16 residues. Trimming cost V 4 bases and J 4 bases, with 18 bases left between them. Germline lookup yields CDR1 WNHNN and CDR2 SYGVQD (reference sequence). For the CDR3, the DNA is TGCGCCAGCAGTGCAAACCGACTAACTGGGGCAGATACGCAGTATTTT. Translated: CASSANRLTGADTQYF.

This clonotype was recorded many times. This chain connects TRBV3-1 to TRBJ2-3; TRBD2 matches at 12 bases. CDR3 length equals 16 residues. The V segment lost 0 bases and the J segment 5 bases; nucleotides outside the gene matches: 3. Germline V lookup: CDR1 LGHDT, CDR2 YNNKEL (reference sequence). The chain's CDR3 is CASSQELAGGRDTQYF. In DNA form, the CDR3 reads TGTGCCAGCAGCCAAGAACTAGCGGGGGGCAGAGATACGCAGTATTTT.

Ten or more counts support this clonotype. The gene calls are TRBV6-2 or TRBV6-3 and TRBJ2-1; D is possibly TRBD1 (6 bases). V lost 9 bases to trimming and J lost 9 bases, with 12 bases between them. The length of the CDR3 is 11 residues. The germline V gene encodes CDR1 MNHEY and CDR2 SVGEGT. For the CDR3, the DNA is TGTGCCAGTACCAGGGGTTCTGAGCAGTTCTTC. This sequence encodes CASTRGSEQFF.

The J gene is TRBJ2-7, the V gene TRBV29-1, with a weak D call TRBD1 (6 bases). The CDR3 totals 12 residues. V lost 4 bases and J 0 bases, leaving 7 bases between the germline ends. Germline V gene lookup returns CDR1 SQVTM and CDR2 ANQGSEA. CDR3 in amino acids: CSVGDNSYEQYF. In DNA, the CDR3 is TGCAGCGTTGGGGACAACTCCTACGAGCAGTACTTC.

This clonotype was observed many times. The CDR3 DNA reads as TGTGCCAGCAGTTCCGGACAGGGATCCAATCAGCCCCAGCATTTT. Translated, it gives CASSSGQGSNQPQHF. The V call is TRBV6-5, the J call TRBJ1-5; 8 nucleotides match TRBD1. This CDR3 is built from 15 residues. Germline CDR1 and CDR2: MNHEY and SVGAGI. J lost 3 bases, V lost 4 bases, and 5 bases had no gene match.

The chain is built from TRBV7-2 and TRBJ2-6; TRBD1 matches at 8 bases. The V and J ends lost 5 bases and 2 bases, in that order; junction bases with no gene match: 5. The CDR3 runs 16 residues. The germline V gene has CDR1 SGHTA and CDR2 FQGNSA. The CDR3 DNA follows: TGTGCCAGCAGCCCAGGGGGCGTCACTGGGGCCAACGTCCTGACTTTC. Encoded protein: CASSPGGVTGANVLTF.

This clonotype was counted many times. V and J are TRBV7-2 and TRBJ2-5; D is possibly TRBD2 (6 bases). The CDR3 is 13 amino acids. The ends were cut back, 8 bases at V and 2 bases at J, with 12 bases in the middle. Per germline, CDR1 SGHTA and CDR2 FQGNSA. The CDR3 region has the DNA TGTGCCAGCCGATGGACTATTCAAGAGACCCAGTACTTC. Translated: CASRWTIQETQYF.

This clonotype showed up many times. The chain carries TRBV4-1 and TRBJ1-2; D gene unclear. CDR1 is MGHRA and CDR2 is YSYEKL in the germline V gene. The V gene lost 1 base and the J gene lost 3 bases, with 9 bases spanning the gap. The CDR3 is 14 residues long. Written as DNA, the CDR3 is TGCGCCAGCAGCCAAGTCCCTCCTTACTATGGCTACACCTTC. Translated: CASSQVPPYYGYTF.

This clonotype was observed many times. The chain uses TRBV3-1 and TRBJ2-4, with TRBD2 identical over 9 bases. J was trimmed by 5 bases and V by 1 base; bases with no gene match: 9. This CDR3 contains 17 residues. The V gene's germline CDR1 is LGHDT and CDR2 YNNKEL (reference sequence). This chain's CDR3 is CASSQVVYAGGENIQYF. CDR3 bases: TGTGCCAGCAGCCAAGTCGTTTATGCGGGGGGGGAAAACATTCAGTACTTC.

This clonotype was observed many times. V and J are TRBV28 and TRBJ1-1; possibly TRBD1 for D (6 bases). V lost 3 bases, J lost 5 bases, and 16 bases lay in between. The CDR3 length is 15 residues. Germline-derived CDR1 and CDR2 are MDHEN and SYDVKM. The CDR3 is CASSLAVGGVTEAFF. The CDR3 DNA reads TGTGCCAGCAGTTTGGCTGTGGGGGGCGTGACTGAAGCTTTCTTT. Full variable domain (outside the CDR3, taken from reference TRBV28 and TRBJ1-1): DVKVTQSSRYLVKRTGEKVFLECVQDMDHENMFWYRQDPGLGLRLIYFSYDVKMKEKGDIPEGYSVSREKKERFSLILESASTNQTSMYLCASSLAVGGVTEAFFGQGTRLTVV.

This clonotype was seen more than once but under ten times. V and J are TRBV10-3 and TRBJ1-6, with D possibly being TRBD1 (6 bases). The CDR3 extends over 14 amino acids. V was trimmed by 8 bases and J by 9 bases, leaving 17 bases between them. Germline V CDR1 and CDR2: ENHRY, SYGVKD. In DNA form, the CDR3 reads TGTGCCATCGCCCAAGGACAGAGCCCTTCACCCCTCCACTTT. Translated: CAIAQGQSPSPLHF.

This clonotype came up many times. The rearrangement joins TRBV15 to TRBJ1-5, with D perhaps matching TRBD1 (5 bases). Deletions cut 3 bases from V and 4 bases from J, with 16 bases between. This CDR3 contains 16 residues. Germline CDR1 and CDR2: LNHNV and YYDKDF (reference sequence). The CDR3 protein is CATSSEGGTFNQPQHF. Here the CDR3 DNA reads TGTGCCACCAGCAGCGAGGGTGGGACCTTTAATCAGCCCCAGCATTTT. Variable domain in full (rest from reference TRBV15 and TRBJ1-5): DAMVIQNPRYQVTQFGKPVTLSCSQTLNHNVMYWYQQKSSQAPKLLFHYYDKDFNNEADTPDNFQSRRPNTSFCFLDIRSPGLGDTAMYLCATSSEGGTFNQPQHFGDGTRLSIL.